These T cell receptor beta chains were read from a single sample in a study of cytomegalovirus exposure and HLA in healthy donors. Assay: immunoSEQ multiplex PCR; the TCRdb copy retains only in-frame clones and omits some. Altogether a few hundred thousand clones are present, about 93% being singletons, with the ten largest covering about 1.5%. The material sequenced was PBMCs. The receptors here all came from a girl aged 2 to 10 in good health and CMV-seronegative. Both conserved end residues are part of each CDR3. Each record gives: clone size, V gene, D gene, J gene, CDR3 DNA, CDR3 protein. The D gene is left open where the match is weak. The size entry is marked missing in some rows and otherwise reads once, few, many or a size class.

abundance: .; v_gene: TRBV5-4; d_gene: .; j_gene: TRBJ2-3; CDR3nt: TGTGCCAGCAGCTTGGACAGGATCTCAGATACGCAGTATTTT; CDR3aa: CASSLDRISDTQYF
abundance: few; v_gene: TRBV18; d_gene: TRBD1; j_gene: TRBJ1-2; CDR3nt: TGTGCCAGCTCATCTCTATGGACAGGGGGCAACTATGGCTACACCTTC; CDR3aa: CASSSLWTGGNYGYTF
abundance: .; v_gene: TRBV13; d_gene: TRBD1; j_gene: TRBJ2-3; CDR3nt: TGTGCCAGCAGCTTGGGGGTGACAGGGGGCGCGACAGATACGCAGTATTTT; CDR3aa: CASSLGVTGGATDTQYF
abundance: .; v_gene: TRBV30; d_gene: .; j_gene: TRBJ1-1; CDR3nt: TGTGCCTGGAGCCCGCACTGGACTGAAGCTTTCTTT; CDR3aa: CAWSPHWTEAFF
abundance: .; v_gene: TRBV5-4; d_gene: .; j_gene: TRBJ1-3; CDR3nt: TGTGCCAGCAGCTTGGGGGACACAGGCTCTGGAAACACCATATATTTT; CDR3aa: CASSLGDTGSGNTIYF
abundance: .; v_gene: TRBV27; d_gene: TRBD1; j_gene: TRBJ1-6; CDR3nt: TGTGCCAGCAGTTTGACAGGGCCCCGCGGGCCCCTCCACTTT; CDR3aa: CASSLTGPRGPLHF
abundance: .; v_gene: TRBV28; d_gene: .; j_gene: TRBJ1-5; CDR3nt: TGTGCCAGCAGTTCCGGGACACACAATCAGCCCCAGCATTTT; CDR3aa: CASSSGTHNQPQHF
abundance: .; v_gene: TRBV15; d_gene: .; j_gene: TRBJ2-5; CDR3nt: TGTGCCACCAGCAGAGACGGCGGCGCGGAGACCCAGTACTTC; CDR3aa: CATSRDGGAETQYF
abundance: .; v_gene: TRBV14; d_gene: .; j_gene: TRBJ1-1; CDR3nt: TGTGCCAGCAGCCAAGGAGGATACACTGAAGCTTTCTTT; CDR3aa: CASSQGGYTEAFF
abundance: .; v_gene: TRBV7-9; d_gene: .; j_gene: TRBJ1-3; CDR3nt: TGTGCCAGCAGCCACTCAGGCCCCTCTGGAAACACCATATATTTT; CDR3aa: CASSHSGPSGNTIYF
abundance: .; v_gene: TRBV27; d_gene: .; j_gene: TRBJ2-7; CDR3nt: TGTGCCAGCAGTTTAGCCCCGCAGGGTGTCGAGCAGTACTTC; CDR3aa: CASSLAPQGVEQYF
abundance: .; v_gene: TRBV5-4; d_gene: TRBD1; j_gene: TRBJ2-7; CDR3nt: TGTGCCAGCAGCTTTGGGACAGGAATCGGGTGGGGCTACGAGCAGTACTTC; CDR3aa: CASSFGTGIGWGYEQYF